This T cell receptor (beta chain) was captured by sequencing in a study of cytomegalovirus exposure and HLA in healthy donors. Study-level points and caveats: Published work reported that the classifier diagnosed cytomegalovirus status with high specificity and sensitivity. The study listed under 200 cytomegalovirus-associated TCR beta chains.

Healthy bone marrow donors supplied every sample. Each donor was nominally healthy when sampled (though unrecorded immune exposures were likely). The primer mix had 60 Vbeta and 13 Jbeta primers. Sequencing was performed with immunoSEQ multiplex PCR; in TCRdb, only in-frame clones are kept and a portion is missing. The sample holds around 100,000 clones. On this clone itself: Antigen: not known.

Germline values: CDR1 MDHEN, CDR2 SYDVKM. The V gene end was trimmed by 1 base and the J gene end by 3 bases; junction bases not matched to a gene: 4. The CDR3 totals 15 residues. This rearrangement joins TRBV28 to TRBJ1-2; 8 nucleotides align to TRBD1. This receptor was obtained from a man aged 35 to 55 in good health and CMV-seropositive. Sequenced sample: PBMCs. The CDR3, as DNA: TGTGCCAGCAGTTTATTAACAGGGGGAGACTATGGCTACACCTTC. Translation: CASSLLTGGDYGYTF.